This T cell receptor beta chain comes out of a study of blood T cells in healthy people across ages. CDR1 SEHNR and CDR2 FQNEAQ come from the germline V gene (reference sequence). The germline V and J ends were trimmed by 4 bases and 2 bases, with 11 bases remaining between them. The CDR3 length is 14 residues. PCR was performed a second time for about 7 to 11 cycles using a sample-barcoded 5' primer and a J-beta primer mix. From the 5' RACE reads, TCRdb called clonotypes with MiXCR, one entry per CDR3 protein. This table has about 1,500,000 distinct CDR3 sequences, about 30% appearing once. In this sample, this clonotype turned up many times.

Sequencing used blood. This sequence was found in a woman younger than 45 in good health. The genes are TRBV7-9 and TRBJ1-2, with a tentative D call TRBD1 (5 bases). CDR3 in DNA: TGTGCCAGCAGCTCAACATCAGGGAACTATGGCTACACCTTC. As protein: CASSSTSGNYGYTF.